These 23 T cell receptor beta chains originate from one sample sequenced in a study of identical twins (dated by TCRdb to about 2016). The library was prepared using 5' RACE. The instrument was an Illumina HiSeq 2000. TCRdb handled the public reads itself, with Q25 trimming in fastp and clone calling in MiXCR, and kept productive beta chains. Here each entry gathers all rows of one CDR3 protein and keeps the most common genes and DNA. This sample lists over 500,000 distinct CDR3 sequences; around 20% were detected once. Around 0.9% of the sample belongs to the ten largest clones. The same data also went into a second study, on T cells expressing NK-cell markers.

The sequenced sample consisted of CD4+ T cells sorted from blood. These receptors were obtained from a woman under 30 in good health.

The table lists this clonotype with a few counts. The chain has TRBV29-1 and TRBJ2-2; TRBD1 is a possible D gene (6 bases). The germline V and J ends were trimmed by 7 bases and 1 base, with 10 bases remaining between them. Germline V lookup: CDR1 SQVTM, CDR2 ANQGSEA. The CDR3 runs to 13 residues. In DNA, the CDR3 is TGCAGCGCCCGGGACATGAACACCGGGGAGCTGTTTTTT. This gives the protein CSARDMNTGELFF.

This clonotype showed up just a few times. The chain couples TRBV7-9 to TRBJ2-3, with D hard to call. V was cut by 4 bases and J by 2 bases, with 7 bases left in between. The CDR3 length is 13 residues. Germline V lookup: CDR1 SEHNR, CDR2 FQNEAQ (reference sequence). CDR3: CASSSAVTDTQYF. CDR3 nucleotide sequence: TGTGCCAGCAGCTCGGCAGTCACAGATACGCAGTATTTT.

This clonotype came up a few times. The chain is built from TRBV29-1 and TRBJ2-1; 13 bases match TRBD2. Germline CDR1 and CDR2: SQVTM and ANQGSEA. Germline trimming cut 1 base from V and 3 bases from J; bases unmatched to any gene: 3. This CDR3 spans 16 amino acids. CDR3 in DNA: TGCAGCGTTGAAGGGACTAGCGGGGGCCACTACAATGAGCAGTTCTTC. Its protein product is CSVEGTSGGHYNEQFF.

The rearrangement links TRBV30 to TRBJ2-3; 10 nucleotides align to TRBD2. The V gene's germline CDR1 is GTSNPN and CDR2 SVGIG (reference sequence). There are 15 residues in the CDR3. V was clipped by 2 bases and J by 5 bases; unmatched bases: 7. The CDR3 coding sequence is TGTGCCTGGAGTAACACAGCGGGAGGGAGAGATACGCAGTATTTT. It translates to CAWSNTAGGRDTQYF.

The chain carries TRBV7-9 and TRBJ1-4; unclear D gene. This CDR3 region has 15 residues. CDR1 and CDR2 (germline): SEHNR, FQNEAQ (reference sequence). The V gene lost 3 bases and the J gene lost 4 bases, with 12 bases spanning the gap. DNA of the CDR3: TGTGCCAGCAGCTTTGATAACAGTCTTAATGAAAAACTGTTTTTT. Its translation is CASSFDNSLNEKLFF.

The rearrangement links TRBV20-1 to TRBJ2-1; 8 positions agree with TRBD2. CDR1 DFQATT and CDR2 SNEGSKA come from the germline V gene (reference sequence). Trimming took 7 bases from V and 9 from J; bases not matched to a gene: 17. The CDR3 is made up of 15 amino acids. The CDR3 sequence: CSGGLSGDGGGEQFF. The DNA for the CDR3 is TGCAGTGGCGGCCTCAGTGGAGACGGGGGGGGTGAGCAGTTCTTC.

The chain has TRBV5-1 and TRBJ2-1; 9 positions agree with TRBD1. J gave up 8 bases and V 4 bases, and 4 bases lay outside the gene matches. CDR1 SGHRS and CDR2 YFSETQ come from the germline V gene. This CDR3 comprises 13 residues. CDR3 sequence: CASSPGQGYEQFF. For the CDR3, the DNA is TGCGCCAGCAGCCCGGGACAGGGATATGAGCAGTTCTTC.

CDR3 amino acids: CAGGGELSNQPQHF. The CDR3 coding sequence is TGTGCCGGAGGGGGGGAGCTAAGCAATCAGCCCCAGCATTTT. The rearrangement links TRBV6-1 to TRBJ1-5, with D tentatively TRBD1 (6 bases). The CDR3 has 14 residues. Germline V gene lookup returns CDR1 MNHNS and CDR2 SASEGT. The ends were cut back, 11 bases at V and 1 base at J, with 15 bases in the middle.

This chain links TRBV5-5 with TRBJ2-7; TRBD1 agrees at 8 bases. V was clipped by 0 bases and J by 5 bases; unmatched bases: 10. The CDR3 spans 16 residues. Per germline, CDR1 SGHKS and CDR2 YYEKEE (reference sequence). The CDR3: CASSLEYNRGTDEQYF. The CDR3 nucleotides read TGTGCCAGCAGCTTGGAGTATAACAGGGGGACCGACGAGCAGTACTTC.

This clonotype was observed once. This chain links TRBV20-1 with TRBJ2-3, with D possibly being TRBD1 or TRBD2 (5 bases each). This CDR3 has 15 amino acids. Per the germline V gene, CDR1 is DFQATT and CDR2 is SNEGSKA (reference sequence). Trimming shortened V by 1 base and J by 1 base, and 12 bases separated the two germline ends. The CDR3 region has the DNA TGCAGTGCTAGAGGCTTGGTGGGGGGCACAGATACGCAGTATTTT. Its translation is CSARGLVGGTDTQYF.

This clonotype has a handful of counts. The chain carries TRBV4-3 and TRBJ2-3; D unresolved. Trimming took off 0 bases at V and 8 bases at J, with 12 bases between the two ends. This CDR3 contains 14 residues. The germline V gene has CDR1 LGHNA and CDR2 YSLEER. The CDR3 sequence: CASSQDHWPATQYF. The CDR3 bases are TGCGCCAGCAGCCAAGATCATTGGCCAGCTACGCAGTATTTT.

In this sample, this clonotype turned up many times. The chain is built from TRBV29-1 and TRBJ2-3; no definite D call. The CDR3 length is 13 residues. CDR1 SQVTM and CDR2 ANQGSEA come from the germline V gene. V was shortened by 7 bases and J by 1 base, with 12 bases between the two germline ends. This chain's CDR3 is CSGLGPGTDTQYF. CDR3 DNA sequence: TGCAGCGGACTCGGGCCAGGCACAGATACGCAGTATTTT.

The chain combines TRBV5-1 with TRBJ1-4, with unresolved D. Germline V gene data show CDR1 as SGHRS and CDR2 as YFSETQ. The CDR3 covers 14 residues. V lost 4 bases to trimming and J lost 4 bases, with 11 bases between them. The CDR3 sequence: CASSLGEFNEKLFF. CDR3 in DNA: TGCGCCAGCAGCCTAGGAGAGTTTAATGAAAAACTGTTTTTT.

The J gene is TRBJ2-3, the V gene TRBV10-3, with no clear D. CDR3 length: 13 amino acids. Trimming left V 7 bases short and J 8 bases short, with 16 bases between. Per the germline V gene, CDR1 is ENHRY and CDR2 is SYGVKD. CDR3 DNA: TGTGCCATCACATCGGTGTCGCTCGGTACGCAGTATTTT. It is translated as CAITSVSLGTQYF.

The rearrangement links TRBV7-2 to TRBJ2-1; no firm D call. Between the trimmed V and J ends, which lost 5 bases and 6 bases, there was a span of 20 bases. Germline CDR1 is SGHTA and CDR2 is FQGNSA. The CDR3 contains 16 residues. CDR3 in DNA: TGTGCCAGCAGCCTCCCCGGGCTTACCACCAGCAATGAGCAGTTCTTC. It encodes CASSLPGLTTSNEQFF.

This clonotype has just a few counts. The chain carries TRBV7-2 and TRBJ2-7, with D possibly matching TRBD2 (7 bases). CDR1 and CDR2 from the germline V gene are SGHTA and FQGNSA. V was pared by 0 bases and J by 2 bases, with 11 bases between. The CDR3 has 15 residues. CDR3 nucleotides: TGTGCCAGCAGCTTAGCGGGGCGGGGGCCCTACGAGCAGTACTTC. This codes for CASSLAGRGPYEQYF.

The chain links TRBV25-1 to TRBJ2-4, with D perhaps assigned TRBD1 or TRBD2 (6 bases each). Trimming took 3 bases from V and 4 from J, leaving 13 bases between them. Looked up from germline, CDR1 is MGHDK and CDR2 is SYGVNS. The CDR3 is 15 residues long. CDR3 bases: TGTGCCAGCAGTGATAGGGGGGCTGGGAAAAACATTCAGTACTTC. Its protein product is CASSDRGAGKNIQYF.

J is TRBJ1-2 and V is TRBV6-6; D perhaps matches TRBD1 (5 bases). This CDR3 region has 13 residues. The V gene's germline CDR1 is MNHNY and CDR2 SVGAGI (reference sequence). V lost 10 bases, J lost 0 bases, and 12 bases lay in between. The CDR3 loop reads CAIRDFANYGYTF. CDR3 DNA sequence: TGTGCCATCCGGGACTTTGCTAACTATGGCTACACCTTC.

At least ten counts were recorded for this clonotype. CDR3 DNA sequence: TGTGCCATCAGTCCCACGGGCGGGATTAACCATGAGCAGTTCTTC. Encoded protein: CAISPTGGINHEQFF. The chain couples TRBV10-3 to TRBJ2-1; D might be TRBD2 (6 bases). Germline-derived CDR1 and CDR2 are ENHRY and SYGVKD. Trimming pared 5 bases from V and 8 bases from J, leaving 19 bases between. The CDR3 consists of 15 residues.

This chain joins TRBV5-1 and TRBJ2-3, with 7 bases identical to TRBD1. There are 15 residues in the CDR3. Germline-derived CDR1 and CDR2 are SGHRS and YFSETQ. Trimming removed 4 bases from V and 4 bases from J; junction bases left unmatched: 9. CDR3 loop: CASSPRQGAPDTQYF. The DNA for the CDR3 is TGCGCCAGCAGCCCTCGACAGGGCGCTCCAGATACGCAGTATTTT.

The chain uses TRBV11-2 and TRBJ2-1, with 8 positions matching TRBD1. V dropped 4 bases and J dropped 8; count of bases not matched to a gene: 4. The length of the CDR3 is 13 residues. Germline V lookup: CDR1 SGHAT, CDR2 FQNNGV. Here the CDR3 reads CASSSDREDEQFF. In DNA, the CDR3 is TGTGCCAGCAGCTCGGACAGGGAGGATGAGCAGTTCTTC.

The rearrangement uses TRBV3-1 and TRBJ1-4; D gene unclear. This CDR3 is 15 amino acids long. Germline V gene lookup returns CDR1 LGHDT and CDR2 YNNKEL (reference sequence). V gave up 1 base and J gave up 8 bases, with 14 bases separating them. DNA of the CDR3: TGTGCCAGCAGCCAAGGTGAACGTTCCAGGGAAAAACTGTTTTTT. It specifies CASSQGERSREKLFF.

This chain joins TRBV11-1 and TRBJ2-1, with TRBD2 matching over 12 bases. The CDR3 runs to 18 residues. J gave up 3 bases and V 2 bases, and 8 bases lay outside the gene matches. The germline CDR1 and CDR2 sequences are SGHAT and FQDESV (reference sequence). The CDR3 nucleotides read TGTGCCAGCAGCTTAAGGTTACGGACTAGCGGGGTCTACAATGAGCAGTTCTTC. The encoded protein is CASSLRLRTSGVYNEQFF. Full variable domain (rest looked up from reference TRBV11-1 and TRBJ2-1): EAEVAQSPRYKITEKSQAVAFWCDPISGHATLYWYRQILGQGPELLVQFQDESVVDDSQLPKDRFSAERLKGVDSTLKIQPAELGDSAMYLCASSLRLRTSGVYNEQFFGPGTRLTVL.